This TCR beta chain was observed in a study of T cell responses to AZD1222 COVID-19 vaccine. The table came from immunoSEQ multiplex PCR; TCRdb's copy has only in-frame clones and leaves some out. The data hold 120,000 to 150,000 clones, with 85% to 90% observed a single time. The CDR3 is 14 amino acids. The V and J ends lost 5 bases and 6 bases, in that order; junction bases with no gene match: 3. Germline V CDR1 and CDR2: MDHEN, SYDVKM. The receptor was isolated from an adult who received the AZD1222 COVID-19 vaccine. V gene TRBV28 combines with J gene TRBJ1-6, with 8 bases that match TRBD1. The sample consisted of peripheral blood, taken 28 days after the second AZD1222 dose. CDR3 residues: CASSQGQANSPLHF. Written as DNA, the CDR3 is TGTGCCAGCAGTCAGGGACAGGCTAATTCACCCCTCCACTTT.